What follows is one T cell receptor beta chain and its context. The antigen is undetermined. The deep-level immunoSEQ assay was used. Clones were sequenced by immunoSEQ multiplex PCR, and TCRdb holds only the in-frame ones, with some missing. The data show 2,500,000 or so clones, with 80% to 95% seen just once and approximately 0.4% held by the top ten. CDR1 and CDR2 from the germline V gene are SGHTA and FQGNSA. This CDR3 region has 19 residues. Unmatched junction bases numbered 13, after V lost 3 bases and J lost 2 bases. The data were obtained in a study of shared clonotypes between healthy human individuals. The study's findings and limits: Depth was large, yet rarefaction showed that sorted-subset sequencing was incomplete.

Sequencing input: naive CD4+ T cells from PBMCs. The subset was: CD45RA+ positively selected. The gene calls are TRBV7-2 and TRBJ2-7; 13 bases line up with TRBD2. This TCR was sampled from a man aged 18 to 30 in good health. Some clones in this sample may be carry-over from other donors' samples. CDR3 sequence (DNA): TGTGCCAGCAGCTTCCGAGGGACTAGCGGGACCTCAGGGCCCTACGAGCAGTACTTC. Its translation: CASSFRGTSGTSGPYEQYF.